Below are 23 T cell receptor beta chains sequenced from a single sample in a study of T cell responses to AZD1222 COVID-19 vaccine. Generated by immunoSEQ multiplex PCR, the TCRdb table keeps only in-frame clones and is missing some. The sample consists of just over 150,000 clones, 90% to 95% of them appearing once. Specimen: peripheral blood, collected 28 days after the second AZD1222 dose. Receptors originate from an adult who received the AZD1222 COVID-19 vaccine.

The chain employs TRBV7-6 and TRBJ1-4; TRBD1 is a possible D gene (6 bases). The CDR3 extends over 15 amino acids. With 5 bases removed from V and 7 bases from J, the gap between germline ends came to 17 bases. Germline CDR1 reads SGHVS; CDR2 reads FNYEAQ. The CDR3 DNA sequence: TGTGCCAGCAGCAGCGAGGGGGGCAGGAGTGAAAAACTGTTTTTT. Amino acid sequence: CASSSEGGRSEKLFF.

This chain connects TRBV30 to TRBJ2-5; D ambiguous. Germline V gene sequence: CDR1 GTSNPN, CDR2 SVGIG (reference sequence). The CDR3 is 13 amino acids. V was clipped by 2 bases and J by 0 bases, with 7 bases between them. Written as DNA, the CDR3 is TGTGCCTGGAGTTCGTCGTACCAAGAGACCCAGTACTTC. Translation: CAWSSSYQETQYF.

The chain employs TRBV19 and TRBJ1-1; maybe TRBD1 (6 bases). The CDR3 consists of 18 residues. Trimming stripped 6 bases from V and 0 bases from J, with 23 bases between. Per germline, CDR1 LNHDA and CDR2 SQIVND (reference sequence). As DNA, the CDR3 is TGTGCCAGTAGCCGTCGATGGTCCCCACAGGGTATGAACACTGAAGCTTTCTTT. It is translated as CASSRRWSPQGMNTEAFF.

The chain joins TRBV29-1 to TRBJ2-1, with D perhaps TRBD1 (6 bases). Trimming cost V 2 bases and J 4 bases, with 33 bases left between them. The CDR3 runs to 21 residues. Germline values: CDR1 SQVTM, CDR2 ANQGSEA. CDR3 sequence: CSVETTRAGAGWFLQYNEQFF. The CDR3, as DNA: TGCAGCGTTGAAACGACACGGGCAGGGGCCGGATGGTTTCTACAATACAATGAGCAGTTCTTC.

The chain links TRBV29-1 to TRBJ1-1; unclear D gene. Per germline, CDR1 SQVTM and CDR2 ANQGSEA. The V end was cut by 7 bases, the J end by 0 bases, with 27 bases between. This CDR3 contains 18 residues. CDR3 DNA: TGCAGCGCCGAGAGTTCGGTTGGCCCCGAGGGCATGAACACTGAAGCTTTCTTT. Translated: CSAESSVGPEGMNTEAFF.

The chain employs TRBV18 and TRBJ1-2; no clear D gene. CDR1 and CDR2 (germline): KGHSH, LQKENI. This CDR3 contains 11 residues. The V end lost 4 bases, the J end lost 8 bases, and 8 bases lay between the germline ends. The CDR3 loop reads CASSLSGGYTF. The CDR3 coding sequence is TGTGCCAGCTCACTATCAGGAGGCTACACCTTC. Combining the CDR3 with reference TRBV18 and TRBJ1-2 gives the whole variable domain NAGVMQNPRHLVRRRGQEARLRCSPMKGHSHVYWYRQLPEEGLKFMVYLQKENIIDESGMPKERFSAEFPKEGPSILRIQQVVRGDSAAYFCASSLSGGYTFGSGTRLTVV.

This clone has more than one count but fewer than ten. The J gene is TRBJ1-6, the V gene TRBV5-4; 7 bases are shared with TRBD1. Germline V CDR1 and CDR2: SGHNT, YYREEE (reference sequence). Trimming took 5 bases from V and 10 from J; bases not matched to a gene: 9. The CDR3 loop spans 14 amino acids. For the CDR3, the DNA is TGTGCCAGCAGTAACAGGGGAAGTAGGTCACCCCTCCACTTT. It codes for CASSNRGSRSPLHF.

The chain recombines TRBV4-2 with TRBJ1-4, with D unresolved. This CDR3 region has 15 residues. Trimming removed 4 bases from V and 0 bases from J, with 9 bases in between. The germline V gene has CDR1 LGHNA and CDR2 YNFKEQ. The CDR3 sequence: CASSRDGATNEKLFF. CDR3 DNA sequence: TGTGCCAGCAGCCGAGACGGGGCAACTAATGAAAAACTGTTTTTT.

This clone is a singleton in its sample. In nucleotides, the CDR3 is TGTGCCATCAGTGGTTCTTCTTCAGATACGCAGTATTTT. Protein: CAISGSSSDTQYF. The J gene is TRBJ2-3, the V gene TRBV10-3, with D unclear. This CDR3 has 13 residues. Germline V lookup: CDR1 ENHRY, CDR2 SYGVKD. Trimming took off 4 bases at V and 4 bases at J, with 9 bases between the two ends.

The rearrangement joins TRBV4-1 to TRBJ1-1; maybe TRBD1 (5 bases). The CDR3 extends over 14 amino acids. V lost 6 bases and J 1 base, leaving 12 bases between the germline ends. CDR1 is MGHRA and CDR2 is YSYEKL in the germline V gene. The DNA for the CDR3 is TGCGCCAGCAGGGGGGTCGGCAGGAACACTGAAGCTTTCTTT. It encodes CASRGVGRNTEAFF.

This clone occurred a few times. The V gene is TRBV9, the J gene TRBJ1-6; TRBD1 is a possible D gene (6 bases). Deletions cut 4 bases from V and 10 bases from J, with 15 bases between. Germline V CDR1 and CDR2: SGDLS, YYNGEE. There are 14 residues in the CDR3. Here the CDR3 DNA reads TGTGCCAGCAGCCCGGGGCAGGGGTACTCACCCCTCCACTTT. Its translation: CASSPGQGYSPLHF. The variable domain in full, with the rest retrieved from reference TRBV9 and TRBJ1-6, is DSGVTQTPKHLITATGQRVTLRCSPRSGDLSVYWYQQSLDQGLQFLIQYYNGEERAKGNILERFSAQQFPDLHSELNLSSLELGDSALYFCASSPGQGYSPLHFGNGTRLTVT.

To note about this clone: Other nucleotide sequences from this sample produce the same CDR3. The chain recombines TRBV28 with TRBJ2-5, with 7 positions matching TRBD1. Germline values: CDR1 MDHEN, CDR2 SYDVKM. V was pared by 2 bases and J by 5 bases, with 2 bases of the junction left unmatched. This CDR3 spans 13 amino acids. DNA for the CDR3: TGTGCCAGCAGTTTAGACAGGGTGGAGACCCAGTACTTC. This codes for CASSLDRVETQYF.

The chain links TRBV11-3 to TRBJ1-1, with unresolved D. This CDR3 has 12 amino acids. Per germline, CDR1 SGHNT and CDR2 YENEEA. Trimming removed 2 bases at V and 5 bases at J, with 6 bases between. The CDR3 nucleotides are TGTGCCAGCAGCTTACCAGAGACTGAAGCTTTCTTT. The encoded protein is CASSLPETEAFF.

The rearrangement joins TRBV27 to TRBJ2-7, with 8 bases identical to TRBD2. Trimming cost V 2 bases and J 6 bases; bases outside gene matches: 3. Germline V CDR1 and CDR2: MNHEY, SMNVEV (reference sequence). The CDR3 covers 13 residues. The CDR3 DNA reads as TGTGCCAGCAGTTTAGGGACTAGAGGCGAGCAGTACTTC. This sequence encodes CASSLGTRGEQYF.

J is TRBJ1-6 and V is TRBV3-1 (or the pseudogene TRBV3-2), with D unclear. V lost 1 base and J lost 2, with 12 bases in between. Germline V gene data show CDR1 as LGHDT and CDR2 as YNNKEL (reference sequence). The CDR3 is 17 residues long. The CDR3 loop is CASSQVLRQPYNSPLHF. The DNA of the CDR3 is TGTGCCAGCAGCCAAGTTCTGCGGCAGCCCTATAATTCACCCCTCCACTTT.

This clone has just one count. The chain is built from TRBV6-5 and TRBJ2-1; 7 bases line up with TRBD2. V lost 2 bases to trimming and J lost 3 bases; unmatched junction nucleotides: 4. Germline V gene lookup returns CDR1 MNHEY and CDR2 SVGAGI. This CDR3 contains 15 residues. This CDR3 is CASSYGRVGYNEQFF. CDR3 coding DNA: TGTGCCAGCAGTTACGGGAGGGTGGGCTACAATGAGCAGTTCTTC.

This rearrangement joins TRBV2 to TRBJ2-7; 9 bases match TRBD1. The germline CDR1 and CDR2 sequences are SNHLY and FYNNEI. V shed 7 bases, J shed 7 bases, and the junction held 8 bases outside the gene matches. This CDR3 is 13 amino acids long. The CDR3 reads CASNRDRAREQYF. The CDR3 coding sequence is TGTGCCAGCAACCGGGACAGGGCGCGGGAGCAGTACTTC.

The V gene is TRBV6-2 or TRBV6-3, the J gene TRBJ2-3; 7 bases agree with TRBD2. The length of the CDR3 is 16 residues. Unmatched junction bases numbered 5, after V lost 0 bases and J lost 2 bases. Germline V gives CDR1 MNHEY, CDR2 SVGEGT. CDR3 sequence: CASSYSAAGNTDTQYF. In DNA, the CDR3 is TGTGCCAGCAGTTACTCGGCAGCGGGAAACACAGATACGCAGTATTTT.

V and J are TRBV12-3 or TRBV12-4 and TRBJ2-1, with D uncertain. Between the trimmed V and J ends, which lost 1 base and 9 bases, there was a span of 7 bases. The CDR3 has 12 residues. CDR3 protein: CASSLVPGEQFF. DNA for the CDR3: TGTGCCAGCAGTTTAGTACCAGGTGAGCAGTTCTTC.

The chain has TRBV4-1 and TRBJ2-4, with 12 bases that match TRBD2. CDR1 MGHRA and CDR2 YSYEKL come from the germline V gene. The trim removed 4 bases at V and 9 bases at J, leaving 7 bases unmatched. CDR3 length equals 15 residues. The CDR3 coding sequence is TGCGCCAGCAGCCCCGGGACTAGCGGGTATTTCATTCAGTACTTC. It encodes CASSPGTSGYFIQYF.

The V gene is TRBV27, the J gene TRBJ2-3; 8 nucleotides match TRBD1. The CDR3 has 13 amino acids. The ends lost 7 bases at V and 1 base at J; junction bases unmatched: 1. Germline V gives CDR1 MNHEY, CDR2 SMNVEV (reference sequence). This chain's CDR3 is CASNRGGTDTQYF. CDR3 in DNA: TGTGCCAGCAACAGGGGGGGCACAGATACGCAGTATTTT.

The chain recombines TRBV9 with TRBJ2-1; D is undetermined. CDR1 SGDLS and CDR2 YYNGEE come from the germline V gene. V lost 0 bases, J lost 3 bases, and 7 bases lay in between. CDR3 length: 14 amino acids. CDR3 sequence reads: CASSVGEYYNEQFF. In nucleotides, the CDR3 is TGTGCCAGCAGCGTAGGGGAATACTACAATGAGCAGTTCTTC.

This clone was counted a few times. The V call is TRBV4-1, the J call TRBJ2-3; 9 nucleotides agree with TRBD2. With V trimmed by 1 base and J by 5 bases, 19 bases remained unmatched. The CDR3 is 20 residues long. CDR1 is MGHRA, CDR2 YSYEKL, per germline. DNA for the CDR3: TGCGCCAGCAGCCAAGTCGGGCTCGGAACTAGCGGGCGCACCCAAGATACGCAGTATTTT. This encodes CASSQVGLGTSGRTQDTQYF.